Shown below are 20 T cell receptor beta chains from a single sample sequenced in a study of early T cells in non-severe SARS-CoV-2 infection. TCRdb processed the 5' RACE reads anew with MiXCR; each CDR3 protein has one entry. The sample carries approximately 27,000 distinct CDR3 sequences, approximately 4.3% recorded once. The source material was whole blood. These receptors were obtained from an adult who was a healthcare worker with PCR-confirmed SARS-CoV-2 infection or an uninfected control (not recorded which).

This clonotype appeared many times. This chain's CDR3 is CASSYGLAQGTYEQYF. The DNA of the CDR3 is TGTGCCAGCAGTTACGGTTTGGCACAGGGGACCTACGAGCAGTACTTC. V and J are TRBV6-2 or TRBV6-3 and TRBJ2-7; 7 nucleotides line up with TRBD1. The CDR3 runs 16 residues. Losses at the gene ends were 2 bases for V and 2 bases for J; bases not matched to a gene: 9. Germline V gene sequence: CDR1 MNHEY, CDR2 SVGEGT.

This clonotype appeared many times. The chain carries TRBV24-1 and TRBJ2-6; the D is unclear. V gave up 2 bases and J gave up 0 bases, with 10 bases separating them. The CDR3 runs 17 residues. CDR1 KGHDR and CDR2 SFDVKD come from the germline V gene. In nucleotides, the CDR3 is TGTGCCACCAGTGATTCTCCAGATGCCTCTGGGGCCAACGTCCTGACTTTC. Residues: CATSDSPDASGANVLTF.

This clonotype showed up many times. The J gene is TRBJ2-1, the V gene TRBV7-9, with 9 bases that match TRBD2. The V segment lost 5 bases and the J segment 8 bases; nucleotides outside the gene matches: 13. The CDR3 is 16 residues long. Germline V gives CDR1 SEHNR, CDR2 FQNEAQ (reference sequence). The CDR3 coding sequence is TGTGCCAGCAGCCCCCAGAGGGCTAGCGGGAAGGATGAGCAGTTCTTC. As protein: CASSPQRASGKDEQFF.

The rearrangement uses TRBV19 and TRBJ2-2; D remains unclear. Germline V gene sequence: CDR1 LNHDA, CDR2 SQIVND (reference sequence). The CDR3 length is 14 residues. V dropped 1 base and J dropped 3 bases, with 6 bases sitting between them. CDR3 nucleotide sequence: TGTGCCAGTAGTATAGGGGCCTACACCGGGGAGCTGTTTTTT. Residues: CASSIGAYTGELFF.

This clonotype was counted ten times or more. The chain employs TRBV18 and TRBJ2-7; 7 bases map to TRBD1. The CDR3 totals 14 residues. Unmatched junction bases numbered 7, after V lost 6 bases and J lost 2 bases. Germline loops: CDR1 KGHSH, CDR2 LQKENI. In nucleotides, the CDR3 is TGTGCCAGCTCTACAACGACAGGGACCTACGAGCAGTACTTC. Its protein product is CASSTTTGTYEQYF.

This clonotype occurred many times. The genes are TRBV5-1 and TRBJ2-7, with D possibly matching TRBD1 (6 bases). V was shortened by 4 bases and J by 2 bases, with 13 bases between the two germline ends. CDR3 length equals 14 residues. CDR1 and CDR2 from the germline V gene are SGHRS and YFSETQ. CDR3 sequence (DNA): TGCGCCAGCAGCAACACAGGGACAACCTACGAGCAGTACTTC. Translating gives CASSNTGTTYEQYF.

The chain recombines TRBV27 with TRBJ2-3, with D possibly matching TRBD1 (6 bases). In germline, CDR1 is MNHEY, CDR2 SMNVEV (reference sequence). V was cut by 4 bases and J by 0 bases, with 17 bases left in between. This CDR3 contains 17 residues. Written as DNA, the CDR3 is TGTGCCAGCAGTTACTTCCCAGGGGAGACTAGCACAGATACGCAGTATTTT. Translated: CASSYFPGETSTDTQYF.

This clonotype was detected ten times or more. This sequence joins TRBV19 and TRBJ2-6; D could derive from TRBD1 or TRBD2 (5 bases each). The germline V and J ends were trimmed by 5 bases and 4 bases, with 15 bases remaining between them. The CDR3 has 16 residues. The V gene's germline CDR1 is LNHDA and CDR2 SQIVND (reference sequence). DNA of the CDR3: TGTGCCAGTAGTTGGACCGGGGCTTCAGGGGCCAACGTCCTGACTTTC. Its translation is CASSWTGASGANVLTF.

The table lists this clonotype with many counts. V and J are TRBV29-1 and TRBJ2-7; maybe TRBD2 (5 bases). The CDR3 is 13 residues long. V was cut by 6 bases and J by 6 bases, with 18 bases left in between. The germline V gene has CDR1 SQVTM and CDR2 ANQGSEA. CDR3 amino acids: CSVGLSTSGEQYF. The CDR3 DNA is TGCAGCGTCGGACTGTCAACCTCGGGCGAGCAGTACTTC.

The chain joins TRBV4-1 to TRBJ1-5; D not resolved. V lost 5 bases, J lost 3 bases, and 8 bases lay in between. This CDR3 comprises 13 residues. CDR1 is MGHRA, CDR2 YSYEKL, per germline. CDR3 in DNA: TGCGCCAGCAGCAGATCCGACAATCAGCCCCAGCATTTT. It is translated as CASSRSDNQPQHF.

V gene TRBV3-1 combines with J gene TRBJ2-7; a possible D gene is TRBD1 (6 bases). Between the trimmed V and J ends, which lost 1 base and 6 bases, there was a span of 13 bases. Per germline, CDR1 LGHDT and CDR2 YNNKEL (reference sequence). There are 14 residues in the CDR3. The CDR3: CASSQGQGSREQYF. In DNA, the CDR3 is TGTGCCAGCAGCCAAGGGCAGGGGTCTCGCGAGCAGTACTTC.

This clonotype has a count of ten or more. This chain connects TRBV6-1 to TRBJ1-1; D gene unclear. Germline loops: CDR1 MNHNS, CDR2 SASEGT. This CDR3 has 13 residues. Trimming removed 4 bases at V and 6 bases at J, with 12 bases between. The CDR3 here is CASSVEGRAEAFF. In nucleotides, the CDR3 is TGTGCCAGCAGTGTGGAGGGAAGAGCTGAAGCTTTCTTT.

This clonotype was seen at least ten times. The rearrangement joins TRBV5-1 to TRBJ2-2; D is undetermined. V was cut by 3 bases and J by 5 bases, with 14 bases left in between. Germline CDR1 SGHRS, CDR2 YFSETQ. The CDR3 has 15 amino acids. The CDR3 sequence: CASSSVNTETGELFF. CDR3 sequence (DNA): TGCGCCAGCAGCTCCGTTAATACAGAGACCGGGGAGCTGTTTTTT.

The sample holds many counts of this clonotype. This chain joins TRBV29-1 and TRBJ1-1, with D maybe TRBD1 (5 bases). CDR3 size: 14 residues. CDR1 is SQVTM, CDR2 ANQGSEA, per germline. V was clipped by 7 bases and J by 3 bases, with 18 bases between them. The CDR3 reads CSAVEGLPDTEAFF. The CDR3 DNA sequence: TGCAGCGCCGTAGAGGGGCTGCCTGACACTGAAGCTTTCTTT.

Details on this clonotype: Since a much larger clone is just one base distant, this may be a read error. Given the absence of the conserved phenylalanine or tryptophan at the CDR3 end, a read error is likely. The chain joins TRBV30 to TRBJ1-3, with D perhaps matching TRBD1 (6 bases). CDR1 and CDR2 (germline): GTSNPN, SVGIG (reference sequence). This CDR3 comprises 15 residues. V was cut by 2 bases and J by 0 bases, with 11 bases left in between. In DNA form, the CDR3 reads TGTGCCTGGAGTCGACAGGATTCCTCTGGAAACACCATATATTCT. Translation: CAWSRQDSSGNTIYS.

This clonotype was recorded many times. This chain connects TRBV6-5 to TRBJ1-2; perhaps TRBD1 as D (5 bases). This CDR3 comprises 15 residues. Germline assignment: CDR1 MNHEY and CDR2 SVGAGI. Trimming shortened V by 6 bases and J by 4 bases, and 18 bases separated the two germline ends. The CDR3 loop is CASRGVDRSFYGYTF. The CDR3 DNA reads TGTGCCAGCAGGGGAGTTGACAGATCCTTCTATGGCTACACCTTC.

The chain links TRBV6-6 to TRBJ2-5; D is possibly TRBD2 (7 bases). The germline V gene has CDR1 MNHNY and CDR2 SVGAGI (reference sequence). V was pared by 6 bases and J by 0 bases, with 14 bases between. This CDR3 is 15 amino acids long. The chain's CDR3 is CASRVVGGHQETQYF. The CDR3 bases are TGTGCCAGCAGGGTTGTGGGGGGGCACCAAGAGACCCAGTACTTC.

The sample holds many counts of this clonotype. V and J are TRBV11-3 and TRBJ1-1, with D unclear. CDR1 and CDR2 from the germline V gene are SGHNT and YENEEA. The V and J ends lost 4 bases and 4 bases respectively, with 10 bases between them. This CDR3 contains 13 residues. CDR3 nucleotides: TGTGCCAGCAGCTACGGAGGGCGCACTGAAGCTTTCTTT. It yields the protein CASSYGGRTEAFF.

This clonotype is medium-sized in the sample. The chain couples TRBV6-1 to TRBJ2-5; TRBD1 matches at 12 bases. Germline CDR1 is MNHNS and CDR2 is SASEGT. The CDR3 runs to 16 residues. J lost 5 bases, V lost 6 bases, and 10 bases had no gene match. CDR3 sequence (DNA): TGTGCCAGCAGCTTTTTCGGGACAGGGGGCCAGGAGACCCAGTACTTC. It specifies CASSFFGTGGQETQYF.

This clonotype has a count of ten or more. This chain links TRBV19 with TRBJ1-5; 10 bases are a match to TRBD1. The CDR3 is 16 amino acids. Germline assignment: CDR1 LNHDA and CDR2 SQIVND (reference sequence). The ends lost 4 bases at V and 1 base at J; junction bases unmatched: 4. The CDR3 spells CASSTGQGISNQPQHF. DNA of the CDR3: TGTGCCAGTAGTACGGGACAGGGGATCAGCAATCAGCCCCAGCATTTT. The whole variable domain, filled in from reference TRBV19 and TRBJ1-5, reads DGGITQSPKYLFRKEGQNVTLSCEQNLNHDAMYWYRQDPGQGLRLIYYSQIVNDFQKGDIAEGYSVSREKKESFPLTVTSAQKNPTAFYLCASSTGQGISNQPQHFGDGTRLSIL.